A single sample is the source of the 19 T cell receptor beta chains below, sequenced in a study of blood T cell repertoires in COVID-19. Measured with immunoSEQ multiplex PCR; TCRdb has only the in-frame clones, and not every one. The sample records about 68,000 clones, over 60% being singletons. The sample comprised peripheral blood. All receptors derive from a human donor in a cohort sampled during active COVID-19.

The CDR3 reads CASSYYRDYSPLHF. The CDR3 region has the DNA TGTGCCAGCAGTTATTACAGGGATTACTCACCCCTCCACTTT. The V gene is TRBV27, the J gene TRBJ1-6, with a tentative D call TRBD1 (6 bases). V dropped 4 bases and J dropped 10 bases, with 14 bases sitting between them. The CDR3 is 14 amino acids. The germline CDR1 and CDR2 sequences are MNHEY and SMNVEV (reference sequence).

The CDR3 sequence: CASSILADPSTDTQYF. Written as DNA, the CDR3 is TGTGCCAGTAGTATCCTAGCGGACCCTAGCACAGATACGCAGTATTTT. The genes are TRBV19 and TRBJ2-3, with 7 bases identical to TRBD2. Germline V lookup: CDR1 LNHDA, CDR2 SQIVND (reference sequence). J was trimmed by 0 bases and V by 3 bases; bases with no gene match: 6. CDR3 length equals 16 residues.

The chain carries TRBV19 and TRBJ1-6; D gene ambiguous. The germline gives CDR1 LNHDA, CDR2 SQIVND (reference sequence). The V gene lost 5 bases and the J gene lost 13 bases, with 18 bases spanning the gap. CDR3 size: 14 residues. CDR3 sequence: CASSGVEGVSPLHF. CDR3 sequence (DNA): TGTGCCAGTAGTGGGGTCGAGGGAGTCTCCCCCCTCCACTTT. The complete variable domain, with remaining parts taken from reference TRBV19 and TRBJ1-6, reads DGGITQSPKYLFRKEGQNVTLSCEQNLNHDAMYWYRQDPGQGLRLIYYSQIVNDFQKGDIAEGYSVSREKKESFPLTVTSAQKNPTAFYLCASSGVEGVSPLHFGNGTRLTVT.

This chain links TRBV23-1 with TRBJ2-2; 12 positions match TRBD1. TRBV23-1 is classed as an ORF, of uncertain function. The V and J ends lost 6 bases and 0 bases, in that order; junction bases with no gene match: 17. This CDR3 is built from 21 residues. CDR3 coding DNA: TGCGCCAGCAGAGAACCCCCCGGGACAGGGGGCCCGGACCCGAACACCGGGGAGCTGTTTTTT. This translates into CASREPPGTGGPDPNTGELFF.

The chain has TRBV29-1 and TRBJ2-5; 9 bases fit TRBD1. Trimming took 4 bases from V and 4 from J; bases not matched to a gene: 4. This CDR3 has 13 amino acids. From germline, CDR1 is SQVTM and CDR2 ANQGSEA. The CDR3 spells CSVGQGGLETQYF. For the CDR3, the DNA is TGCAGCGTTGGACAGGGGGGGTTAGAGACCCAGTACTTC.

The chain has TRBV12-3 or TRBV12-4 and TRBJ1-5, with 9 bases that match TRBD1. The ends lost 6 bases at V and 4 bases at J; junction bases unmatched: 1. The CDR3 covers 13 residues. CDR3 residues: CASRGTGNQPQHF. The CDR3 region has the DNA TGTGCCAGCAGAGGGACAGGGAATCAGCCCCAGCATTTT.

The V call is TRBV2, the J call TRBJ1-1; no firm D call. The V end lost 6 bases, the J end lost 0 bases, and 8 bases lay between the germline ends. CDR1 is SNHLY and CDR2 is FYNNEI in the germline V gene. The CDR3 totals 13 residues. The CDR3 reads CASSGLMNTEAFF. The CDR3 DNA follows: TGTGCCAGCAGCGGTCTCATGAACACTGAAGCTTTCTTT.

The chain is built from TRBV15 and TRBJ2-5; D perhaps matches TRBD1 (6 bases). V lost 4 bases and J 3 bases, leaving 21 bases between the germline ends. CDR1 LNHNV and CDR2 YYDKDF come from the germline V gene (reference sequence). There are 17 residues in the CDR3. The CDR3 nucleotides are TGTGCCACCAGCAAATCCCGGACCCAGGGGCGGGAAGAGACCCAGTACTTC. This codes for CATSKSRTQGREETQYF.

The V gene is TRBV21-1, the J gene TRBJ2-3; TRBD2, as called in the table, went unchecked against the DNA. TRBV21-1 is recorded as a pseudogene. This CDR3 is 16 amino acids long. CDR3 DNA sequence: TGTGCCAGCAGCAAAGATCGCGCGGGGACCACAGATACGCAGTATTTT. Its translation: CASSKDRAGTTDTQYF.

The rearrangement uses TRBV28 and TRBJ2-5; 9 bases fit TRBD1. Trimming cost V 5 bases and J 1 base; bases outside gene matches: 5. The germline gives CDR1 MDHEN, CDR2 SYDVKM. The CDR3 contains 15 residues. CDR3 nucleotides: TGTGCCAGCAGTCGGACAGGGGTCCCCCAAGAGACCCAGTACTTC. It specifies CASSRTGVPQETQYF.

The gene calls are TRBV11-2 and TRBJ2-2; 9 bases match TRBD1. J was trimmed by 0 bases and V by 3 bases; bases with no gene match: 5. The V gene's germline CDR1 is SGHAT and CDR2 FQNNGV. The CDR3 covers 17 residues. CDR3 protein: CASSFRRTGANTGELFF. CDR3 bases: TGTGCCAGCAGCTTTAGGCGGACAGGGGCGAACACCGGGGAGCTGTTTTTT.

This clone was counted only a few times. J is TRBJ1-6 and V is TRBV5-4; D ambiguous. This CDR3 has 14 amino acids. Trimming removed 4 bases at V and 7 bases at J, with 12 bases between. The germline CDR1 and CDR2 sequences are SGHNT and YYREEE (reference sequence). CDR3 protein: CASSTRKQNSPLHF. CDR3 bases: TGTGCCAGCAGCACGAGAAAACAGAATTCACCCCTCCACTTT.

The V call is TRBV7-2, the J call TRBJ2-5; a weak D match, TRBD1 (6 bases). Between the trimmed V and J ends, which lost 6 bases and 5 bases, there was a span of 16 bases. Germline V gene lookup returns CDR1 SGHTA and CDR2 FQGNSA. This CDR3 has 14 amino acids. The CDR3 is CASSTGLASETQYF. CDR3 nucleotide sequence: TGTGCCAGCAGTACAGGGTTGGCATCGGAGACCCAGTACTTC.

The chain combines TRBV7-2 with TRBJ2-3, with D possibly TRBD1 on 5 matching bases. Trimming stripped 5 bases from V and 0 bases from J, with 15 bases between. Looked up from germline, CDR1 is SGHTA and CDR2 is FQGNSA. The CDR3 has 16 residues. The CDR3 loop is CASSPQGHLSTDTQYF. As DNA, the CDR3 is TGTGCCAGCAGCCCTCAAGGACACCTGAGCACAGATACGCAGTATTTT.

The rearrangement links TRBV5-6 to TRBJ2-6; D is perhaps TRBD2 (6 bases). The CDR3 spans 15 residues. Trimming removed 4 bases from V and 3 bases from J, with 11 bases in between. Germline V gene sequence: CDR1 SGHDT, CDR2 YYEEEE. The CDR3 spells CASSPGGVGANVLTF. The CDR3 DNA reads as TGTGCCAGCAGCCCGGGCGGGGTTGGGGCCAACGTCCTGACTTTC.

This CDR3 reads CASSLGTGNNYGYTF. CDR3 nucleotide sequence: TGTGCCAGCAGTTTAGGGACAGGCAATAACTATGGCTACACCTTC. The J gene is TRBJ1-2, the V gene TRBV27; TRBD1 matches 8 bases. The CDR3 is 15 amino acids. Germline values: CDR1 MNHEY, CDR2 SMNVEV (reference sequence). The junction had 3 bases not matched to a gene; V was cut back by 2 bases and J by 1 base.

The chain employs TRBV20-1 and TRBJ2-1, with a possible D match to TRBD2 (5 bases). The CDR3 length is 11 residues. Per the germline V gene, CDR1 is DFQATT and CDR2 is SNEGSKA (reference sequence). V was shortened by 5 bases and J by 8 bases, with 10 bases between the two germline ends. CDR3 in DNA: TGCAGTGCTCTTAGCGTTCATGAGCAGTTCTTC. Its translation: CSALSVHEQFF.

The DNA for the CDR3 is TGTGCCATCAGTGAACAGGGCCCGAACACTGAAGCTTTCTTT. Translation gives CAISEQGPNTEAFF. The gene calls are TRBV10-3 and TRBJ1-1; the D gene is possibly TRBD1 (6 bases). Trimming removed 3 bases from V and 1 base from J, with 9 bases in between. The CDR3 has 14 amino acids. The germline CDR1 and CDR2 sequences are ENHRY and SYGVKD.

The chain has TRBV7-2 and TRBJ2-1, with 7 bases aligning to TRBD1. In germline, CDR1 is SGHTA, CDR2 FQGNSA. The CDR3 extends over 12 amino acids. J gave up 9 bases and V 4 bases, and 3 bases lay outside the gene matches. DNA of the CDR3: TGTGCCAGCAGCTCCCAGGGGGTTGAGCAGTTCTTC. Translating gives CASSSQGVEQFF.